This record covers a single T cell receptor beta chain. The sample belongs to a study of T cell changes during pregnancy in multiple sclerosis. Libraries were prepared by immunoSEQ multiplex PCR; TCRdb keeps only in-frame clonotypes and omits some of them. This table holds around 48,000 clones, 88% found once. This CDR3 comprises 15 residues. Germline CDR1 SGHTA, CDR2 FQGNSA. Trimming took 1 base from V and 9 from J; bases not matched to a gene: 9. The chain carries TRBV7-2 and TRBJ2-4; 7 positions agree with TRBD2. The sequence came from a female donor with multiple sclerosis, enrolled in a pregnancy study. The sequences come from CD4+ T cells from peripheral blood mononuclear cells, collected in the second trimester of pregnancy. CDR3 residues: CASSLVGDYASIQYF. The CDR3 coding sequence is TGTGCCAGCAGCTTAGTGGGGGACTACGCGAGCATTCAGTACTTC.